The subject of this entry is one TCR beta chain. Study processing details: For nucleated cells, counts were estimated from reference gene primer amplification. The method was immunoSEQ multiplex PCR; TCRdb's version includes in-frame clones alone and lacks a portion of them. Clone size and V and J calls were adopted from that table, with D and trimming inferred from the DNA. The table has about 280,000 clones, nearly 90% seen once. The sample originates from a study of blood T cell repertoires in COVID-19. Study-level background: The origin of the acute and convalescent COVID-19 samples was the United States, Italy and Spain. Sample material is recorded as cDNA or gDNA derived from T cells, B-cell-depleted T cells, or PBMCs.

Germline-derived CDR1 and CDR2 are MNHEY and SVGEGT. With V trimmed by 5 bases and J by 1 base, 9 bases remained unmatched. The CDR3 is made up of 16 amino acids. Sequenced: peripheral blood. This clonotype was obtained from a man younger than 30 with active or convalescent COVID-19. The V call is TRBV6-2 or TRBV6-3, the J call TRBJ2-7; 9 nucleotides match TRBD1. CDR3 sequence: CASSILGTGRSYEQYF. The CDR3 DNA is TGTGCCAGCAGTATTCTGGGGACAGGGAGGTCCTACGAGCAGTACTTC.